This TCR beta chain derives from a study of T cell changes during pregnancy in multiple sclerosis. V was cut by 4 bases and J by 0 bases, with 9 bases left in between. This CDR3 has 14 amino acids. The V gene's germline CDR1 is SEHNR and CDR2 FQNEAQ (reference sequence). Here immunoSEQ multiplex PCR was the method, and the copy in TCRdb shows in-frame clones only, minus some. Of tens of thousands of clones listed, 94% are singletons. The chain employs TRBV7-9 and TRBJ1-2; D is unclear. This specimen consisted of CD4+ T cells from peripheral blood mononuclear cells, obtained after pregnancy. The TCR was taken from a female donor with multiple sclerosis, enrolled in a pregnancy study. CDR3 sequence reads: CASSSNPANYGYTF. CDR3 DNA: TGTGCCAGCAGCTCCAATCCGGCTAACTATGGCTACACCTTC.